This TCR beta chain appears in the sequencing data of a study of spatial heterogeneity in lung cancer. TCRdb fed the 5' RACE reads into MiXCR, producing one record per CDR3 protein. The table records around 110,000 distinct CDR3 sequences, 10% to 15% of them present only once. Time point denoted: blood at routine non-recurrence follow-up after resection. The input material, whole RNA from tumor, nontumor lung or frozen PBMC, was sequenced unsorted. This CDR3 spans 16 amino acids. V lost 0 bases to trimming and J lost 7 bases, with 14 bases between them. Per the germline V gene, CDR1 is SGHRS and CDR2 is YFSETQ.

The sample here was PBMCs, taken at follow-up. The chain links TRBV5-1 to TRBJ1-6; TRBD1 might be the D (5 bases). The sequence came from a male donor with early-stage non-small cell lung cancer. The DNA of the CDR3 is TGCGCCAGCAGCTTGGAGGCGCAGGGAAAGAATTCACCCCTCCACTTT. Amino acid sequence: CASSLEAQGKNSPLHF.